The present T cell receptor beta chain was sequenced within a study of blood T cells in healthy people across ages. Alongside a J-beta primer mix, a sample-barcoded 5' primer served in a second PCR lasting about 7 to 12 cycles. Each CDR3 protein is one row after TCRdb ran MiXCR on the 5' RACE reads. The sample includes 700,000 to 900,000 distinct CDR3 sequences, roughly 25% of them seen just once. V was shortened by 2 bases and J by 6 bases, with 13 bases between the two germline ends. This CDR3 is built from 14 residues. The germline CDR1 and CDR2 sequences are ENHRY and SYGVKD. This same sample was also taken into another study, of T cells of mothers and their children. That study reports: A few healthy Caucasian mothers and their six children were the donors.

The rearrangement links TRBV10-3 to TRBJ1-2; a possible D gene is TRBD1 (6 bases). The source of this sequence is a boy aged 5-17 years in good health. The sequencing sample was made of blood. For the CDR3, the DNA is TGTGCCATCAGTGAGCCCTTAACAGGGAATGGCTACACCTTC. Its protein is CAISEPLTGNGYTF.